These 28 T cell receptor beta chains originate from one sample sequenced in a study of blood T cell repertoires in COVID-19. Some clones are missing from TCRdb's copy, which holds only in-frame ones; the method was immunoSEQ multiplex PCR. The profile shows roughly 280,000 clones, about 88% of them singletons. Sequencing input: PBMCs or T cells enriched from blood (not recorded which). These receptors originate from a woman aged 45-65 years who had recovered from COVID-19.

The chain carries TRBV18 and TRBJ2-2; D is unclear. CDR3 length: 16 amino acids. Germline V gene lookup returns CDR1 KGHSH and CDR2 LQKENI. Trimming left V 0 bases short and J 0 bases short, with 8 bases between. The CDR3 reads CASSPPTDANTGELFF. The DNA for the CDR3 is TGTGCCAGCTCACCACCAACTGATGCGAACACCGGGGAGCTGTTTTTT.

The rearrangement uses TRBV4-2 and TRBJ2-1; TRBD2 is a possible D gene (5 bases). The CDR3 has 15 amino acids. Germline V gene sequence: CDR1 LGHNA, CDR2 YNFKEQ. The germline V and J ends were trimmed by 1 base and 7 bases, with 14 bases remaining between them. CDR3 loop: CASSQGLGMGNEQFF. In DNA, the CDR3 is TGTGCCAGCAGCCAAGGTCTCGGGATGGGGAATGAGCAGTTCTTC.

The chain is built from TRBV27 and TRBJ2-7; 7 bases fit TRBD2. The CDR3 loop spans 13 amino acids. Germline trimming cut 0 bases from V and 13 bases from J; bases unmatched to any gene: 9. Germline loops: CDR1 MNHEY, CDR2 SMNVEV (reference sequence). For the CDR3, the DNA is TGTGCCAGCAGTTTATCGGCGTCTAGCGGTTTCTACTTC. As protein: CASSLSASSGFYF.

About this clone: Other DNA sequences in the same sample also yield this CDR3. This chain joins TRBV2 and TRBJ1-2, with D uncertain. Germline V gives CDR1 SNHLY, CDR2 FYNNEI. This CDR3 contains 12 residues. V lost 3 bases, J lost 4 bases, and 6 bases lay in between. The CDR3 DNA is TGTGCCAGCAGTGACCCCGGCTATGGCTACACCTTC. Translating it yields CASSDPGYGYTF. Drawing the rest from reference TRBV2 and TRBJ1-2, the complete variable domain is EPEVTQTPSHQVTQMGQEVILRCVPISNHLYFYWYRQILGQKVEFLVSFYNNEISEKSEIFDDQFSVERPDGSNFTLKIRSTKLEDSAMYFCASSDPGYGYTFGSGTRLTVV.

The rearrangement links TRBV4-2 to TRBJ2-3, with 8 positions matching TRBD2. J was trimmed by 4 bases and V by 7 bases; bases with no gene match: 7. The CDR3 is made up of 14 amino acids. Looked up from germline, CDR1 is LGHNA and CDR2 is YNFKEQ. CDR3 loop: CASTDPGLADTQYF. CDR3 nucleotide sequence: TGTGCCAGCACCGACCCGGGACTAGCAGATACGCAGTATTTT.

V and J are TRBV11-3 and TRBJ2-7, with TRBD2 identical over 11 bases. Germline CDR1 and CDR2: SGHNT and YENEEA. The CDR3 loop spans 16 amino acids. The V gene end was trimmed by 5 bases and the J gene end by 2 bases; junction bases not matched to a gene: 8. The CDR3 coding sequence is TGTGCCAGCAGCCGCTCAGAGGGACTAGCGGCCTACGAGCAGTACTTC. Its protein product is CASSRSEGLAAYEQYF.

The V gene is TRBV11-3, the J gene TRBJ2-3, with 9 bases lining up with TRBD2. Germline CDR1 and CDR2: SGHNT and YENEEA. V shed 4 bases, J shed 0 bases, and the junction held 2 bases outside the gene matches. This CDR3 comprises 15 residues. The CDR3, as DNA: TGTGCCAGCAGCTCCAGCGGGAGGAGCACAGATACGCAGTATTTT. This encodes CASSSSGRSTDTQYF.

As concerns this clone: Other DNA sequences in this specimen translate into the identical CDR3. The chain links TRBV2 to TRBJ1-5; a weak D match, TRBD1 (6 bases). The CDR3 runs to 15 residues. V lost 2 bases, J lost 3 bases, and 11 bases lay in between. Germline CDR1 and CDR2: SNHLY and FYNNEI. The CDR3 DNA is TGTGCCAGCAGTGAAATTGGACAGTCCAATCAGCCCCAGCATTTT. Translation gives CASSEIGQSNQPQHF.

The genes are TRBV14 and TRBJ2-4, with a tentative D call TRBD1 (6 bases). Germline V gene data show CDR1 as SGHDN and CDR2 as FVKESK. The CDR3 runs to 14 residues. Trimming left V 6 bases short and J 1 base short, with 10 bases between. Here the CDR3 reads CASSLRGAKNIQYF. In DNA, the CDR3 is TGTGCCAGCAGTCTTAGGGGGGCCAAAAACATTCAGTACTTC. The full variable domain, completed using reference TRBV14 and TRBJ2-4, is EAGVTQFPSHSVIEKGQTVTLRCDPISGHDNLYWYRRVMGKEIKFLLHFVKESKQDESGMPNNRFLAERTGGTYSTLKVQPAELEDSGVYFCASSLRGAKNIQYFGAGTRLSVL.

V usage is TRBV5-1 and J usage is TRBJ2-2; 7 bases agree with TRBD2. The CDR3 length is 15 residues. From germline, CDR1 is SGHRS and CDR2 YFSETQ. V lost 1 base, J lost 3 bases, and 3 bases stayed unmatched. The CDR3 bases are TGCGCCAGCAGCTTGAGCGGGGCTTACACCGGGGAGCTGTTTTTT. It codes for CASSLSGAYTGELFF. Full variable domain (remainder filled in from reference TRBV5-1 and TRBJ2-2): KAGVTQTPRYLIKTRGQQVTLSCSPISGHRSVSWYQQTPGQGLQFLFEYFSETQRNKGNFPGRFSGRQFSNSRSEMNVSTLELGDSALYLCASSLSGAYTGELFFGEGSRLTVL.

The chain combines TRBV6-5 with TRBJ1-2; 7 nucleotides align to TRBD1. CDR1 is MNHEY and CDR2 is SVGAGI in the germline V gene. The length of the CDR3 is 15 residues. With V trimmed by 4 bases and J by 0 bases, 5 bases remained unmatched. CDR3 region: CASSSPGGANYGYTF. CDR3 coding DNA: TGTGCCAGCAGTTCCCCAGGGGGAGCTAACTATGGCTACACCTTC.

The chain has TRBV27 and TRBJ2-1, with 10 bases aligning to TRBD2. The CDR3 runs to 16 residues. V was pared by 5 bases and J by 7 bases, with 11 bases of the junction left unmatched. Germline V gives CDR1 MNHEY, CDR2 SMNVEV (reference sequence). The CDR3, as DNA: TGTGCCAGCAGTAGGGGGGGCGCTAGCGGGAGTAATGAGCAGTTCTTC. Translating gives CASSRGGASGSNEQFF.

This clone came up a few times. This specimen includes other DNA sequences encoding the same CDR3. The chain employs TRBV9 and TRBJ2-5; 8 bases line up with TRBD1. CDR3 size: 15 residues. Germline V gene sequence: CDR1 SGDLS, CDR2 YYNGEE. Trimming at V came to 0 bases and at J to 4 bases, leaving 5 bases not matched to a gene. CDR3 protein: CASSVDGQGRETQYF. The CDR3 nucleotides read TGTGCCAGCAGCGTAGATGGACAGGGCCGAGAGACCCAGTACTTC.

This clone was counted once. The genes are TRBV6-4 and TRBJ1-1; possible D gene TRBD1, 5 bases. The CDR3 sequence is 15 residues long. Trimming left V 9 bases short and J 2 bases short, with 19 bases between. Germline CDR1 reads MRHNA; CDR2 reads SNTAGT. The CDR3 sequence: CARVDSKFQNTEAFF. As DNA, the CDR3 is TGTGCCAGGGTTGACAGTAAGTTTCAAAACACTGAAGCTTTCTTT.

This sequence joins TRBV7-2 and TRBJ1-6; 10 bases line up with TRBD1. The junction had 5 bases not matched to a gene; V was cut back by 4 bases and J by 8 bases. The CDR3 totals 15 residues. Germline V gene lookup returns CDR1 SGHTA and CDR2 FQGNSA. Here the CDR3 DNA reads TGTGCCAGCAGCTCCAGACAGGGGGCTGATTCACCCCTCCACTTT. Amino acids: CASSSRQGADSPLHF.

The rearrangement uses TRBV29-1 and TRBJ2-3; TRBD2 aligns across 7 bases. The V gene end was trimmed by 1 base and the J gene end by 5 bases; junction bases not matched to a gene: 12. The CDR3 totals 16 residues. Per germline, CDR1 SQVTM and CDR2 ANQGSEA. DNA for the CDR3: TGCAGCGTTGAAGGGGGGAGGCTAGCGGTGGGAGATACGCAGTATTTT. It is translated as CSVEGGRLAVGDTQYF.

This chain links TRBV18 with TRBJ1-3; D remains unclear. This CDR3 contains 15 residues. Per germline, CDR1 KGHSH and CDR2 LQKENI. The V end was cut by 0 bases, the J end by 3 bases, with 9 bases between. CDR3 DNA: TGTGCCAGCTCACCACCGGGCACACTTGGAAACACCATATATTTT. As protein: CASSPPGTLGNTIYF.

The rearrangement uses TRBV9 and TRBJ1-4, with 7 bases fitting TRBD1. This CDR3 region has 15 residues. V shed 3 bases, J shed 7 bases, and the junction held 9 bases outside the gene matches. Germline V CDR1 and CDR2: SGDLS, YYNGEE. For the CDR3, the DNA is TGTGCCAGCAGCGCCGAACAGGGGCGCGGTGAAAAACTGTTTTTT. This encodes CASSAEQGRGEKLFF. Complete variable domain (other parts from reference TRBV9 and TRBJ1-4): DSGVTQTPKHLITATGQRVTLRCSPRSGDLSVYWYQQSLDQGLQFLIQYYNGEERAKGNILERFSAQQFPDLHSELNLSSLELGDSALYFCASSAEQGRGEKLFFGSGTQLSVL.

CDR3: CASSRQGSEAFF. For the CDR3, the DNA is TGTGCCAGCAGCCGACAGGGATCTGAAGCTTTCTTT. The V gene is TRBV25-1, the J gene TRBJ1-1; 7 bases line up with TRBD1. The germline CDR1 and CDR2 sequences are MGHDK and SYGVNS. After removal of 6 bases from V and 6 bases from J, the junction contained 4 bases not matched to a gene. This CDR3 is built from 12 residues.

The V and J genes are TRBV11-2 and TRBJ2-7; 14 bases line up with TRBD2. Germline trimming cut 5 bases from V and 4 bases from J; bases unmatched to any gene: 1. CDR3 length: 14 amino acids. Germline values: CDR1 SGHAT, CDR2 FQNNGV. The CDR3 sequence is CASSRTSGRYEQYF. The CDR3 bases are TGTGCCAGCAGCCGGACTAGCGGGAGGTACGAGCAGTACTTC.

J is TRBJ2-1 and V is TRBV21-1; the D segment call TRBD2 is taken from the table without a DNA check. TRBV21-1 is a listed pseudogene. The CDR3 runs to 18 residues. CDR3 residues: CASSPTAGTSGFRNEQFF. As DNA, the CDR3 is TGTGCCAGCAGCCCCACTGCCGGGACTAGCGGTTTCAGGAATGAGCAGTTCTTC.

The chain uses TRBV6-5 and TRBJ1-4; D remains ambiguous. Germline V gene data show CDR1 as MNHEY and CDR2 as SVGAGI. V was clipped by 4 bases and J by 3 bases, with 9 bases between them. CDR3 length: 14 residues. The CDR3 is CASSSGFSNEKLFF. DNA of the CDR3: TGTGCCAGCAGTTCTGGCTTTTCTAATGAAAAACTGTTTTTT.

The chain joins TRBV28 to TRBJ1-6; 8 bases match TRBD1. Germline V CDR1 and CDR2: MDHEN, SYDVKM. There are 15 residues in the CDR3. The V segment lost 4 bases and the J segment 7 bases; nucleotides outside the gene matches: 6. This CDR3 reads CASSSDRGGNSPLHF. The CDR3 DNA sequence: TGTGCCAGCAGTTCCGACAGGGGAGGAAATTCACCCCTCCACTTT.

The CDR3 protein is CATSVGNNSPLHF. The DNA for the CDR3 is TGTGCCACCAGTGTCGGTAATAATTCACCCCTCCACTTT. This chain links TRBV24-1 with TRBJ1-6; no firm D call. The CDR3 is made up of 13 amino acids. V lost 5 bases and J 5 bases, leaving 6 bases between the germline ends. Germline CDR1 KGHDR, CDR2 SFDVKD.

The gene calls are TRBV28 and TRBJ1-3, with no clear D. With 6 bases removed from V and 3 bases from J, the gap between germline ends came to 12 bases. CDR1 is MDHEN, CDR2 SYDVKM, per germline. The CDR3 runs 14 residues. This CDR3 is CASSHYVVGNTIYF. DNA of the CDR3: TGTGCCAGCAGCCACTACGTAGTTGGAAACACCATATATTTT.

V usage is TRBV6-4 and J usage is TRBJ1-1; TRBD1 aligns across 7 bases. This CDR3 has 13 residues. CDR1 MRHNA and CDR2 SNTAGT come from the germline V gene. The junction had 9 bases not matched to a gene; V was cut back by 4 bases and J by 10 bases. CDR3 residues: CASSVKRGQSAFF. CDR3 in DNA: TGTGCCAGCAGTGTAAAGAGGGGACAGTCAGCTTTCTTT.

The chain links TRBV11-3 to TRBJ2-1; 7 positions match TRBD2. Per germline, CDR1 SGHNT and CDR2 YENEEA. The ends lost 0 bases at V and 6 bases at J; junction bases unmatched: 5. The length of the CDR3 is 15 residues. The CDR3 nucleotides read TGTGCCAGCAGCTTAGATGGGACTATCATCAATGAGCAGTTCTTC. Its translation is CASSLDGTIINEQFF.

V is TRBV28 and J is TRBJ2-7, with D possibly being TRBD1 (5 bases). The V gene lost 6 bases and the J gene lost 4 bases, with 7 bases spanning the gap. Germline V lookup: CDR1 MDHEN, CDR2 SYDVKM. This CDR3 has 11 residues. Here the CDR3 reads CASRGRYEQYF. The CDR3 DNA follows: TGTGCCAGCAGGGGGCGGTACGAGCAGTACTTC.